The 3 T cell receptor beta chains reported below all come from one sample, sequenced in a study of T cells in Graves' hyperthyroidism and ophthalmopathy. Using RNA transcripts as the source, TCR beta CDR3 regions were amplified. TCR CDR3 underwent first-round RT-PCR with the HTBI primer set. TCRdb passed the multiplex PCR reads through MiXCR, listing each CDR3 protein once. Altogether roughly 180,000 distinct CDR3 sequences are present, 15% to 20% being singletons, with the ten largest covering roughly 30%. The sequencing input was blood. All receptors derive from a woman between 50 and 59 years old with Graves' hyperthyroidism.

This clonotype was seen repeatedly, ten times or more. The chain combines TRBV7-9 with TRBJ2-3; D uncertain. With 5 bases removed from V and 0 bases from J, the gap between germline ends came to 12 bases. The germline V gene encodes CDR1 SEHNR and CDR2 FQNEAQ (reference sequence). CDR3 length equals 15 residues. CDR3 region: CASSPPQASTDTQYF. For the CDR3, the DNA is TGTGCCAGCAGCCCCCCCCAGGCTAGCACAGATACGCAGTATTTT.

This clonotype was counted many times. The chain links TRBV12-3 or TRBV12-4 to TRBJ1-2, with TRBD1 matching over 8 bases. The J segment lost 6 bases and the V segment lost 5 bases, leaving 8 bases of the junction unmatched. The CDR3 is 14 residues long. The CDR3 nucleotides are TGTGCCAGCAGTCCAACTCAGGGGGCCCATGGCTACACCTTC. Its translation: CASSPTQGAHGYTF.

This clonotype was recorded a few times. This sequence joins TRBV5-1 and TRBJ2-7; 7 nucleotides line up with TRBD1. This CDR3 is 13 amino acids long. V lost 3 bases, J lost 2 bases, and 2 bases stayed unmatched. Germline-derived CDR1 and CDR2 are SGHRS and YFSETQ. In DNA form, the CDR3 reads TGCGCCAGCAGCTGGGGGACAGCCTACGAGCAGTACTTC. It yields the protein CASSWGTAYEQYF.